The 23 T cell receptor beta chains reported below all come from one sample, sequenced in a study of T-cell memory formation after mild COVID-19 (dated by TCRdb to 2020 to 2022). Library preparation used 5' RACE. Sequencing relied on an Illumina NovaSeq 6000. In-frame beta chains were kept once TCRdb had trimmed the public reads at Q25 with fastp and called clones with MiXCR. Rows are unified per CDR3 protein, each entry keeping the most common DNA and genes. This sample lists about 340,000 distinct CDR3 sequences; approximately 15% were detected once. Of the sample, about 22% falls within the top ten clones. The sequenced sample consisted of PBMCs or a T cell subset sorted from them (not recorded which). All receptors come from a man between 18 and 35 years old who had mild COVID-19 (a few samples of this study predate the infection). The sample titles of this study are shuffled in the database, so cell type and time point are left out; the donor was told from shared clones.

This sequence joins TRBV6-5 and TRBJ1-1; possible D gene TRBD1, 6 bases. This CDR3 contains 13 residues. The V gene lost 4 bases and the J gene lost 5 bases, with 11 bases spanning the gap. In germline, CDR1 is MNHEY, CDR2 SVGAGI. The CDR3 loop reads CASSSLRGTEAFF. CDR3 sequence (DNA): TGTGCCAGCAGTTCTTTAAGGGGGACTGAAGCTTTCTTT.

The CDR3 here is CASWAGASWYGYTF. For the CDR3, the DNA is TGCGCCAGCTGGGCCGGAGCGTCGTGGTATGGCTACACCTTC. The J gene is TRBJ1-2, the V gene TRBV5-1; no definite D call. V lost 7 bases and J lost 5, with 18 bases in between. Germline V gene lookup returns CDR1 SGHRS and CDR2 YFSETQ. The CDR3 sequence is 14 residues long.

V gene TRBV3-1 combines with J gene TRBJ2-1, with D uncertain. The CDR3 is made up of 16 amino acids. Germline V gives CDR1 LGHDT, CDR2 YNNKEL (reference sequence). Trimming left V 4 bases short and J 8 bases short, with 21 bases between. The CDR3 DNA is TGTGCCAGCAGCCCCCACGGTACAGCATGGACCGATGAGCAGTTCTTC. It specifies CASSPHGTAWTDEQFF.

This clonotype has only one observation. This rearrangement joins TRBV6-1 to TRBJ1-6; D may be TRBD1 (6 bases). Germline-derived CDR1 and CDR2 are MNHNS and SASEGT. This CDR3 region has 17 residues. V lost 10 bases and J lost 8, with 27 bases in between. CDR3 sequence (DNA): TGTGCCATCCCCGAGGCCCCGACAGGCTCCTTAGATTCACCCCTCCACTTT. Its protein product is CAIPEAPTGSLDSPLHF.

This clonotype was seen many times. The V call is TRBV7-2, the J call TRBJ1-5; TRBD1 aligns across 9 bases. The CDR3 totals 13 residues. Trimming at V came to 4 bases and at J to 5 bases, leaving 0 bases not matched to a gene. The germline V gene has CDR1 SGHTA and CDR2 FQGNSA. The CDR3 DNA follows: TGTGCCAGCAGCTGGACAGGGGATCAGCCCCAGCATTTT. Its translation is CASSWTGDQPQHF.

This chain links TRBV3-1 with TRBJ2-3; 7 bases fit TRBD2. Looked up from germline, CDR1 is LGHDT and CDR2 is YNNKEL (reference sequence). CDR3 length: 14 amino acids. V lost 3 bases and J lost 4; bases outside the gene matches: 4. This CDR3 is CASSHSGGSDTQYF. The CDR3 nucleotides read TGTGCCAGCAGCCATTCCGGGGGGTCAGATACGCAGTATTTT.

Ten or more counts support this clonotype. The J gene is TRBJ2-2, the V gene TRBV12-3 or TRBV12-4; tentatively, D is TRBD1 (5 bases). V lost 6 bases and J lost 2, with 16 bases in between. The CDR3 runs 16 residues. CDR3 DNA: TGTGCCAGCAGCTTCTTGGGGCCCCACAACACCGGGGAGCTGTTTTTT. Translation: CASSFLGPHNTGELFF.

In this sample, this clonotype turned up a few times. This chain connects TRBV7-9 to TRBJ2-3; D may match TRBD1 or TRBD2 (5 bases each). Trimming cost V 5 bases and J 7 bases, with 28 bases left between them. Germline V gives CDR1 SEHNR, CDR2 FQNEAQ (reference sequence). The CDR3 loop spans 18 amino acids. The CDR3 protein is CASSEAIRDGTYVNTQYF. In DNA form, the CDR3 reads TGTGCCAGCAGCGAGGCCATCCGGGACGGGACGTATGTAAATACGCAGTATTTT.

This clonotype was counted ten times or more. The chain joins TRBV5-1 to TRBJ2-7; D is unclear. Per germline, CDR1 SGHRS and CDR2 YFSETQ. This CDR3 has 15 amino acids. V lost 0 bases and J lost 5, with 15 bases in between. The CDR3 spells CASSLGGRLIDEQYF. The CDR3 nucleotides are TGCGCCAGCAGCTTGGGTGGGCGTTTAATAGACGAGCAGTACTTC.

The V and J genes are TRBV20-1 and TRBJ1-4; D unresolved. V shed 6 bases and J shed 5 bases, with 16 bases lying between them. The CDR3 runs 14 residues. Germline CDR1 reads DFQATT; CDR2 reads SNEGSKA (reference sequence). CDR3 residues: CSARRPASNEKLFF. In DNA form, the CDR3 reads TGCAGTGCCAGACGGCCAGCCAGCAATGAAAAACTGTTTTTT.

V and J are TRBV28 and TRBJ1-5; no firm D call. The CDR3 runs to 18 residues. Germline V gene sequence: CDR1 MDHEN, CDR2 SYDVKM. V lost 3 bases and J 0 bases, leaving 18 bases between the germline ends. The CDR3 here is CASSFWETARYSNQPQHF. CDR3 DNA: TGTGCCAGCAGTTTCTGGGAGACGGCCCGCTATAGCAATCAGCCCCAGCATTTT.

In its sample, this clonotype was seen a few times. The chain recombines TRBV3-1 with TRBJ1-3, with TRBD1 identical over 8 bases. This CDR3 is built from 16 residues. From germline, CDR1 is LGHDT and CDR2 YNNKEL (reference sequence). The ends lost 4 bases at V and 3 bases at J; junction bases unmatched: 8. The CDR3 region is CASSRGTGKSGNTIYF. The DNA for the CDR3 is TGTGCCAGCAGCCGGGGGACAGGAAAAAGTGGAAACACCATATATTTT. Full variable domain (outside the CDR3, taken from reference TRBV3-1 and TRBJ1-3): DTAVSQTPKYLVTQMGNDKSIKCEQNLGHDTMYWYKQDSKKFLKIMFSYNNKELIINETVPNRFSPKSPDKAHLNLHINSLELGDSAVYFCASSRGTGKSGNTIYFGEGSWLTVV.

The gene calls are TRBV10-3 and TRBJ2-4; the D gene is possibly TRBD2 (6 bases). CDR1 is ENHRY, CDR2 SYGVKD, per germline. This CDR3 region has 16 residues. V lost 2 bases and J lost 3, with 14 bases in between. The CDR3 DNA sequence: TGTGCCATCAGTGAGCGGAGCGGGTGCGGCAAAAACATTCAGTACTTC. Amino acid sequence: CAISERSGCGKNIQYF.

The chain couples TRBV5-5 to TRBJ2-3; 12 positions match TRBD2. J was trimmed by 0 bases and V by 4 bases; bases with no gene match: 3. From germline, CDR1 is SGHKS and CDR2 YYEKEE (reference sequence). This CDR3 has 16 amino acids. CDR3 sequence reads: CASSRTSGDSTDTQYF. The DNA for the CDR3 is TGTGCCAGCAGCCGGACTAGCGGGGACAGCACAGATACGCAGTATTTT.

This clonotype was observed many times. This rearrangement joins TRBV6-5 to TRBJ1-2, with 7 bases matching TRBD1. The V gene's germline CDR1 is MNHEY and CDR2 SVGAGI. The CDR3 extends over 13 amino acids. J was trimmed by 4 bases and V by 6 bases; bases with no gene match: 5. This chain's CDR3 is CASRTDRVYGYTF. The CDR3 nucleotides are TGTGCCAGCAGAACCGACAGGGTCTATGGCTACACCTTC.

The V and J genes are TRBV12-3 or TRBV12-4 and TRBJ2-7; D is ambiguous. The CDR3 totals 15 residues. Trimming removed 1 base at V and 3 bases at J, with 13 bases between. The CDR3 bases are TGTGCCAGCAGTTTAGTTCTTTCGGGCAACTACGAGCAGTACTTC. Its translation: CASSLVLSGNYEQYF.

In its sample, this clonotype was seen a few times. The CDR3 reads CASSQTGTSPDTQYF. CDR3 nucleotides: TGCGCCAGCAGCCAAACCGGGACGAGCCCAGATACGCAGTATTTT. V and J are TRBV4-3 and TRBJ2-3; D possibly uses TRBD1 or TRBD2 (5 bases each). V was trimmed by 2 bases and J by 4 bases, leaving 13 bases between them. This CDR3 spans 15 amino acids. Germline CDR1 reads LGHNA; CDR2 reads YSLEER.

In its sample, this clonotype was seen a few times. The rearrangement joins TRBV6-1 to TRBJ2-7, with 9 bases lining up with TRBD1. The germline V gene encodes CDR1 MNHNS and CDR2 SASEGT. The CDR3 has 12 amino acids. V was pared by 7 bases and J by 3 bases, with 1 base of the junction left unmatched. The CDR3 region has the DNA TGTGCCAGCACGGGACAGGGCTACGAGCAGTACGTC. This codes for CASTGQGYEQYV.

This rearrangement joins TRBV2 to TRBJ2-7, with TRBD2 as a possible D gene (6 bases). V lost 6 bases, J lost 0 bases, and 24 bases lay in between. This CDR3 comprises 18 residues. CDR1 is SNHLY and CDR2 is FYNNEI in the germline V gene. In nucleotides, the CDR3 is TGTGCCAGCAGCAGTGGGGAAAACGGGGGAGGCTCCTCCTACGAGCAGTACTTC. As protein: CASSSGENGGGSSYEQYF.

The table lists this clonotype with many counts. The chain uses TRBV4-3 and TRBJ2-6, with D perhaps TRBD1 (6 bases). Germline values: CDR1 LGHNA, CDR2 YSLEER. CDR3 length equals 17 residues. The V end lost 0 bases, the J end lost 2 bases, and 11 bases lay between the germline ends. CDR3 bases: TGCGCCAGCAGCCAAGAAACCCAGGGGACTGGGGCCAACGTCCTGACTTTC. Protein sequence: CASSQETQGTGANVLTF.

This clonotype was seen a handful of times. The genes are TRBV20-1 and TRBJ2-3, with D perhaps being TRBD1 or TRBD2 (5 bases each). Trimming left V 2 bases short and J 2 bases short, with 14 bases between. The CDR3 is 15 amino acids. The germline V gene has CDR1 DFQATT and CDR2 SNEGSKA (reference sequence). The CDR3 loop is CSARKVGEHTDTQYF. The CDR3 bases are TGCAGTGCTAGAAAGGTGGGGGAACACACAGATACGCAGTATTTT.

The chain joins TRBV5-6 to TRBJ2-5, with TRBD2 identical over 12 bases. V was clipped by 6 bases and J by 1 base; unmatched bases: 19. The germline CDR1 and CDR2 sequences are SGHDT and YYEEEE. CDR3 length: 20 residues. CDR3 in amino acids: CASIKTGLAGLSTFQETQYF. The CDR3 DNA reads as TGTGCCAGCATCAAGACGGGACTAGCGGGTCTCTCGACCTTCCAAGAGACCCAGTACTTC.

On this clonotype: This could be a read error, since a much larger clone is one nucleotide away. This CDR3 reads CSARGGLYNEQFF. The CDR3 nucleotides read TGCAGTGCTAGGGGAGGGCTATACAATGAGCAGTTCTTC. This chain links TRBV20-1 with TRBJ2-1; 7 bases line up with TRBD2. There are 13 residues in the CDR3. The J segment lost 4 bases and the V segment lost 3 bases, leaving 3 bases of the junction unmatched. The germline V gene encodes CDR1 DFQATT and CDR2 SNEGSKA (reference sequence).